Listed below are T cell receptor beta chains from one sample, sequenced in a study of neurological immune-mediated disorders. TCRdb reprocessed the 5' RACE reads via MiXCR and lists one record per CDR3 protein. Of just over 95,000 distinct CDR3 sequences listed, roughly 3.5% were seen once; the top ten hold roughly 6%. The sequenced sample consisted of PBMCs. The receptors stem from a woman under 30 with multiple sclerosis. Each CDR3 is given with its conserved first and last residue. A D gene is named only where the DNA matches it firmly.

V,D,CDR3
TRBV12-3/TRBV12-4,-,CASSPDSGPHQETQYF
TRBV6-1,TRBD1,CASGDREATNEKLFF
TRBV7-9,-,CASSLAGAEQYF
TRBV5-1,TRBD1,CASSLDRGPLEQYF
TRBV5-1,-,CASSLGGDQPQHF
TRBV18,-,CASSGSVNTEAFF
TRBV20-1,-,CSARLNTEAFF
TRBV6-1,-,CASAGFSSTDTQYF
TRBV7-8,-,CASSSEASGQYF
TRBV28,-,CASSSPGHYYGYTF
TRBV15,TRBD2,CATSRGGSTWGEQFF
TRBV29-1,-,CSEGGASTDTQYF
TRBV5-5,-,CASSITWADTQYF
TRBV28,-,CASSLYPHTQYEQYF
TRBV5-1,-,CASSLVIGTPDTQYF
TRBV11-2,-,CASSYAQGLNSPLHF
TRBV12-3/TRBV12-4,-,CASSTTLGDTQYF
TRBV5-6,-,CASSLSYGQQETQYF
TRBV6-5,TRBD1,CASSPGQGRYTF
TRBV11-1,-,CASSAGTTGELFF
TRBV12-3/TRBV12-4,TRBD1,CASSSPGTGRADTQYF
TRBV7-2,TRBD2,CASSLAPSGVDRF